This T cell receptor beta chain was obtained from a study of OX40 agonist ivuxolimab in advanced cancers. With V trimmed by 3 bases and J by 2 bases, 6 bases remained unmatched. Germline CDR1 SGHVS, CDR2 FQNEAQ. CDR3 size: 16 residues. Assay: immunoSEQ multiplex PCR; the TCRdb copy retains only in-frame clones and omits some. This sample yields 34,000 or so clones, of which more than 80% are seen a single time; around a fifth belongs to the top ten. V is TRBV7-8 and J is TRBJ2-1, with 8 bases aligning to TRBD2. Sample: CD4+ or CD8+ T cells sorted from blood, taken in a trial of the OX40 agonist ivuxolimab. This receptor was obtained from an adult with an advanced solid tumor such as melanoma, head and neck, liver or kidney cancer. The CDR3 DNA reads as TGTGCCAGCAGCTTTAGGGCGGGAGGAGCCTACAATGAGCAGTTCTTC. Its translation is CASSFRAGGAYNEQFF.